This TCR beta chain was recorded in a study of T cell repertoires in cytomegalovirus infection. Study-wide results and caveats: Public TCR beta family frequency separated CMV-and-HLA carriers, including in an independent cohort.

This clonotype was observed a few times. Antigen specificity is unknown. TCRdb redid the calling of the reads with MiXCR, one entry per CDR3 protein. The table includes 150,000 to 200,000 distinct CDR3 sequences, roughly 15% detected once. Sequencing used CD8+ T cells from PBMCs. This TCR was sampled from a human donor in good health (CMV status not recorded). Some clones in this sample may be carry-over from other donors' samples.

DNA for the CDR3: TGCAGTGCTAGAGATAGGAAGGACAGGGTGTTCGAGCAGTACTTC. This encodes CSARDRKDRVFEQYF. V is TRBV20-1 and J is TRBJ2-7, with 8 positions matching TRBD1. The CDR3 extends over 15 amino acids. Germline V CDR1 and CDR2: DFQATT, SNEGSKA (reference sequence). Trimming cost V 0 bases and J 6 bases; bases outside gene matches: 10.